The entry below gives a single T cell receptor beta chain sequence along with its context. The CDR3 consists of 19 residues. The germline V gene has CDR1 MGHRA and CDR2 YSYEKL. The trim removed 0 bases at V and 0 bases at J, leaving 9 bases unmatched. The protocol was immunoSEQ multiplex PCR, while the TCRdb copy is restricted to in-frame clones and leaves out a portion. Counted here are about 130,000 clones, around 80% occurring once; the ten biggest clones make up roughly a tenth. The data derive from a study of blood T cell repertoires in COVID-19. The rearrangement uses TRBV4-1 and TRBJ2-3; TRBD2 matches 10 bases. This sequence originates from a human donor in a cohort sampled during active COVID-19. The sequencing sample was made of peripheral blood. CDR3 coding DNA: TGCGCCAGCAGCCAAGATCCTCCTACTAGCGGGGCTAGCACAGATACGCAGTATTTT. This sequence encodes CASSQDPPTSGASTDTQYF.